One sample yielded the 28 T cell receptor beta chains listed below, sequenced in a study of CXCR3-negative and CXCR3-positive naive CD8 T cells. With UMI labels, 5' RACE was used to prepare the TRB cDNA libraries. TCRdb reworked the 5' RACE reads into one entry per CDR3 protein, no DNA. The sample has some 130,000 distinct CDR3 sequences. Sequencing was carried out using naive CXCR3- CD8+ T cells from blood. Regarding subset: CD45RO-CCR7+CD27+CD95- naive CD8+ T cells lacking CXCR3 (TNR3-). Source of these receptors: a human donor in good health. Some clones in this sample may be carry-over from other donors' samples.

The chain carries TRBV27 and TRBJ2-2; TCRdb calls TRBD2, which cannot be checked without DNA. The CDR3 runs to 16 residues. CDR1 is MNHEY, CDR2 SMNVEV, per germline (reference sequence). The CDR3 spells CASSLAGVANTGELFF.

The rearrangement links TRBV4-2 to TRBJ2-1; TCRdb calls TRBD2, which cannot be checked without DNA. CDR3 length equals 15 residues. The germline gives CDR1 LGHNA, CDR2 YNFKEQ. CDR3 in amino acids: CASSLGLAGNNEQFF.

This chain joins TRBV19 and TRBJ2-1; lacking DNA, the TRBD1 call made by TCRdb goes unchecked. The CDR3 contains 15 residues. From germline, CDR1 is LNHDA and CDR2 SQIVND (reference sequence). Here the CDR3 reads CASSILAPAYNEQFF.

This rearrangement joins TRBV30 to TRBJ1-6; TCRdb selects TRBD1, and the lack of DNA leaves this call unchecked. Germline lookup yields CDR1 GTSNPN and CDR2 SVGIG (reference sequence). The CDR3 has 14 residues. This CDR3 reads CAWLPGTGKSPLHF.

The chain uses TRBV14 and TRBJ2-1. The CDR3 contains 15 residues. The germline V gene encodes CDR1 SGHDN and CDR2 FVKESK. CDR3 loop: CASSQISELYNEQFF.

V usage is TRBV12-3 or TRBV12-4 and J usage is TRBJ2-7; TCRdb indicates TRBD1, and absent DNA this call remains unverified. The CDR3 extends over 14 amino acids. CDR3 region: CASSPPGQGYEQYF.

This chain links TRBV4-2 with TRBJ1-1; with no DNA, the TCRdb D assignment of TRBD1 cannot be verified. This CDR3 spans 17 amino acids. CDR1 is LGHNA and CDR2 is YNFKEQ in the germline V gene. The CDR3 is CASSQVWLNRGAAEAFF.

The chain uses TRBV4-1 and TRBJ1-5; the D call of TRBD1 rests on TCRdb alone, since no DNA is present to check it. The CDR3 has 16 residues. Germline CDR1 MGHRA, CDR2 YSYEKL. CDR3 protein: CASSQVIGTGNQPQHF.

CDR3 sequence reads: CASSPIPGQIEAFF. The V and J genes are TRBV12-3 or TRBV12-4 and TRBJ1-1; the TCRdb D gene call, TRBD1, has no DNA to confirm it. The length of the CDR3 is 14 residues.

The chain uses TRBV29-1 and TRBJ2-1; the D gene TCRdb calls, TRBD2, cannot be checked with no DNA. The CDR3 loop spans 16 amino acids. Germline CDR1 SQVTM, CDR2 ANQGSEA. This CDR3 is CSATGTSGGAHNEQFF.

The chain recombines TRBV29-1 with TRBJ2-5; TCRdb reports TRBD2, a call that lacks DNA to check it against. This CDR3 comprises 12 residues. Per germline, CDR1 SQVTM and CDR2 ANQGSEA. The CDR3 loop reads CSALTSGETQYF.

This CDR3 is CSARDSGPQPQHF. The chain couples TRBV20-1 to TRBJ1-5. Germline CDR1 DFQATT, CDR2 SNEGSKA (reference sequence). The CDR3 totals 13 residues.

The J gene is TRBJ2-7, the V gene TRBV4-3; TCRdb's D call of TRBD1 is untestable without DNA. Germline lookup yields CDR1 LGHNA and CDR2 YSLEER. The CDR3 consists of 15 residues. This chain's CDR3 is CASSQAQGATYEQYF.

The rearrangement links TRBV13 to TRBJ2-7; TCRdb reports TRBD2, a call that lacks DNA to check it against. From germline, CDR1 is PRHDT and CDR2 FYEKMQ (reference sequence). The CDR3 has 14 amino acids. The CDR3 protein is CASSHSGLPYEQYF.

CDR3 protein: CASSLGSKMDEQFF. The chain joins TRBV7-9 to TRBJ2-1. CDR3 size: 14 residues. CDR1 SEHNR and CDR2 FQNEAQ come from the germline V gene (reference sequence).

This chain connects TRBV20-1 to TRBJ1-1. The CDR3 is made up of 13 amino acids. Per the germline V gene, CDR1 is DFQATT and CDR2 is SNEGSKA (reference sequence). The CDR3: CSARDHLNTEAFF.

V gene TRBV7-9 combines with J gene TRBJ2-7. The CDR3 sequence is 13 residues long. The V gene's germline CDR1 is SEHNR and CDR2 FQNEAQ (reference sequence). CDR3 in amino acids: CASSFTLIREQYF.

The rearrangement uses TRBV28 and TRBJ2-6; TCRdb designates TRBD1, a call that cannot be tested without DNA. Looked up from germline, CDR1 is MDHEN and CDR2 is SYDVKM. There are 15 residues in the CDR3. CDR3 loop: CASRNTGGGFNVLTF.

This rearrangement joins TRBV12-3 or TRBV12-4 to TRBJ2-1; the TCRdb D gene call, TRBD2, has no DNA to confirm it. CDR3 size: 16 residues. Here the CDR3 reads CASSLALRGTANEQFF.

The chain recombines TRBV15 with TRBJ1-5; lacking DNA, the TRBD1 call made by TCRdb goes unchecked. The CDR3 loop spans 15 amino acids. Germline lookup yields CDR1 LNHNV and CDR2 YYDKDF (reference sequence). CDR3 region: CATSSPGTGNQAQHF.

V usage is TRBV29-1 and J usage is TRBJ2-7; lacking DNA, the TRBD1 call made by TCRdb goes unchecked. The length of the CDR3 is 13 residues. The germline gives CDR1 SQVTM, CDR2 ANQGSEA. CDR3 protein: CSVDSGEDYEQYF.

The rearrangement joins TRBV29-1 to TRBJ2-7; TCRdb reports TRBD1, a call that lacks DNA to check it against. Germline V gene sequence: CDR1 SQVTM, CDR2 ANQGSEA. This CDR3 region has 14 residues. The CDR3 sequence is CSVEVRGRGYEQYF.

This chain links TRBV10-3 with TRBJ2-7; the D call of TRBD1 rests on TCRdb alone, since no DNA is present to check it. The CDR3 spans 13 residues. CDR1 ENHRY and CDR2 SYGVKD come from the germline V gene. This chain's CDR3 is CAISDSGTYEQYF.

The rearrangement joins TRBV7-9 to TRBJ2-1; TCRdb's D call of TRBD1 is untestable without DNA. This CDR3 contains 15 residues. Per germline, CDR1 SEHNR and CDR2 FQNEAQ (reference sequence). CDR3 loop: CASSYTGDPLNEQFF. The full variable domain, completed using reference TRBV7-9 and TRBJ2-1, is DTGVSQNPRHKITKRGQNVTFRCDPISEHNRLYWYRQTLGQGPEFLTYFQNEAQLEKSRLLSDRFSAERPKGSFSTLEIQRTEQGDSAMYLCASSYTGDPLNEQFFGPGTRLTVL.

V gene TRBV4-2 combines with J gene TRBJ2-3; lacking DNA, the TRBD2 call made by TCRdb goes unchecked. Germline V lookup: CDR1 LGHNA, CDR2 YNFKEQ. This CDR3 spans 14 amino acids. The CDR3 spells CASSGTSDTDTQYF.

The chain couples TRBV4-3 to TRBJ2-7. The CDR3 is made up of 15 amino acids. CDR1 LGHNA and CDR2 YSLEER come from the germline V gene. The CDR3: CASSQFAGGTYEQYF.

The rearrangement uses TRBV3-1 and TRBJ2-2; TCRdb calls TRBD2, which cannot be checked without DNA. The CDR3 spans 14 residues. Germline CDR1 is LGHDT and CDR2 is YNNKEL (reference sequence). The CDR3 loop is CASSQLVNAGELFF.

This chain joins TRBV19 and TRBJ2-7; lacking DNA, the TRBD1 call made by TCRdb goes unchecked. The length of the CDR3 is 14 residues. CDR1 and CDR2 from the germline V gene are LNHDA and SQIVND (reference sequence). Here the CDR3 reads CASSISPDSYEQYF.